This T cell receptor beta chain was observed in a study of blood T cell repertoires in COVID-19. Study-level information: There were acute and convalescent COVID-19 samples, and they came from the United States, Italy and Spain. T cells, B-cell-depleted T cells, or PBMCs provided the cDNA or gDNA that served as material.

The CDR3 has 14 residues. Germline CDR1 MDHEN, CDR2 SYDVKM. Trimming cost V 6 bases and J 6 bases; bases outside gene matches: 5. Authors' data handling: Quantification of nucleated cells was approximated via reference gene primer amplification. Profiling relied on immunoSEQ multiplex PCR, and the TCRdb table lists in-frame clones only, not all of them. V and J calls and clone size follow that table, whereas D and trimming were derived from the DNA. The table shows roughly 230,000 clones, with around four fifths occurring only once. Followed longitudinally, the Seattle patients had been enrolled during active infection.

The TCR originated in an elderly woman with COVID-19, enrolled during active disease. The sequenced sample was peripheral blood. The chain is built from TRBV28 and TRBJ1-5; the match to TRBD1 covers 10 bases. CDR3 residues: CASRGTGAPQPQHF. CDR3 nucleotide sequence: TGTGCCAGCAGGGGGACAGGGGCTCCTCAGCCCCAGCATTTT.